The 20 T cell receptor beta chains presented below share a single source sample, sequenced in a study of cytomegalovirus exposure and HLA in healthy donors. Amplification used 60 Vbeta primers and 13 Jbeta primers. Here immunoSEQ multiplex PCR was the method, and the copy in TCRdb shows in-frame clones only, minus some. Its table lists approximately 110,000 clones. Sequencing was carried out using PBMCs. Receptors originate from a man in his fifties in good health and CMV-seronegative.

The rearrangement uses TRBV5-8 and TRBJ1-2; the match to TRBD1 covers 8 bases. The length of the CDR3 is 16 residues. Germline V gene lookup returns CDR1 SGHTS and CDR2 YDEGEE. V shed 9 bases and J 8 bases; nucleotides not matched to a gene: 21. CDR3: CATPRGRIGIAYGYTF. The CDR3 nucleotides are TGTGCCACCCCCAGGGGGCGAATAGGGATTGCTTACGGCTACACCTTC.

This sequence joins TRBV5-1 and TRBJ2-3, with D unresolved. Trimming took off 1 base at V and 2 bases at J, with 8 bases between the two ends. This CDR3 region has 14 residues. CDR1 is SGHRS, CDR2 YFSETQ, per germline. CDR3 sequence (DNA): TGCGCCAGCAGCTTGACAGAACCCACAGATACGCAGTATTTT. Amino acids: CASSLTEPTDTQYF.

The chain couples TRBV18 to TRBJ2-5; 9 bases align to TRBD2. CDR1 and CDR2 (germline): KGHSH, LQKENI. This CDR3 has 15 amino acids. The V gene end was trimmed by 3 bases and the J gene end by 5 bases; junction bases not matched to a gene: 7. CDR3 loop: CASSPSLAGRETQYF. CDR3 bases: TGTGCCAGCTCACCCTCCCTAGCGGGAAGGGAGACCCAGTACTTC. Supplemented by reference TRBV18 and TRBJ2-5, the full variable domain reads NAGVMQNPRHLVRRRGQEARLRCSPMKGHSHVYWYRQLPEEGLKFMVYLQKENIIDESGMPKERFSAEFPKEGPSILRIQQVVRGDSAAYFCASSPSLAGRETQYFGPGTRLLVL.

This rearrangement joins TRBV5-4 to TRBJ2-5; 8 bases are shared with TRBD2. The CDR3 is 15 amino acids. Germline V gene sequence: CDR1 SGHNT, CDR2 YYREEE (reference sequence). V lost 1 base to trimming and J lost 2 bases; unmatched junction nucleotides: 4. CDR3 coding DNA: TGTGCCAGCAGCTTGACTAGCGGACGACAAGAGACCCAGTACTTC. It translates to CASSLTSGRQETQYF.

The genes are TRBV7-3 and TRBJ1-3; TRBD1 matches at 8 bases. After removal of 3 bases from V and 7 bases from J, the junction contained 5 bases not matched to a gene. The CDR3 sequence is 14 residues long. Germline V lookup: CDR1 SGHTA, CDR2 FQGTGA. The CDR3 DNA is TGTGCCAGCAGCTTTCCGGACAGGGTTAACACCATATATTTT. This codes for CASSFPDRVNTIYF.

The rearrangement links TRBV5-5 to TRBJ1-1, with D possibly matching TRBD1 (5 bases). This CDR3 is built from 15 residues. CDR1 is SGHKS, CDR2 YYEKEE, per germline (reference sequence). V lost 1 base and J 3 bases, leaving 13 bases between the germline ends. CDR3 residues: CASSLWQGRDTEAFF. The CDR3 bases are TGTGCCAGCAGCTTGTGGCAGGGTCGAGACACTGAAGCTTTCTTT.

The chain carries TRBV7-2 and TRBJ1-2, with 8 bases lining up with TRBD1. Germline CDR1 and CDR2: SGHTA and FQGNSA. The CDR3 is 17 residues long. The ends lost 6 bases at V and 4 bases at J; junction bases unmatched: 16. The CDR3 DNA follows: TGTGCCAGCAGTCCCCCCTCCGGGACAGGCCGAGCCTATGGCTACACCTTC. Translation: CASSPPSGTGRAYGYTF.

The chain employs TRBV28 and TRBJ1-5; TRBD1 aligns across 8 bases. This CDR3 has 13 residues. The germline gives CDR1 MDHEN, CDR2 SYDVKM. J was trimmed by 2 bases and V by 6 bases; bases with no gene match: 0. The CDR3 loop reads CASRTGGNQPQHF. CDR3 nucleotide sequence: TGTGCCAGCAGGACAGGGGGCAATCAGCCCCAGCATTTT. Full variable domain (remainder filled in from reference TRBV28 and TRBJ1-5): DVKVTQSSRYLVKRTGEKVFLECVQDMDHENMFWYRQDPGLGLRLIYFSYDVKMKEKGDIPEGYSVSREKKERFSLILESASTNQTSMYLCASRTGGNQPQHFGDGTRLSIL.

V gene TRBV28 combines with J gene TRBJ2-2; perhaps TRBD2 as D (7 bases). CDR1 is MDHEN, CDR2 SYDVKM, per germline. Trimming stripped 8 bases from V and 6 bases from J, with 10 bases between. The CDR3 has 12 residues. This CDR3 is CASVGGPGELFF. CDR3 DNA: TGTGCCAGCGTCGGGGGGCCCGGGGAGCTGTTTTTT.

The genes are TRBV29-1 and TRBJ2-2, with D possibly TRBD1 on 5 matching bases. The CDR3 spans 15 residues. The V gene lost 5 bases and the J gene lost 5 bases, with 18 bases spanning the gap. Germline CDR1 reads SQVTM; CDR2 reads ANQGSEA. CDR3 sequence (DNA): TGCAGCGTTTTATTTGGGCAGGGATGGACCGGGGAGCTGTTTTTT. It yields the protein CSVLFGQGWTGELFF.

This chain links TRBV18 with TRBJ1-1; 7 bases align to TRBD1. This CDR3 region has 14 residues. Germline CDR1 reads KGHSH; CDR2 reads LQKENI. V was clipped by 5 bases and J by 4 bases; unmatched bases: 7. The CDR3 loop reads CASSTYTGVTEAFF. As DNA, the CDR3 is TGTGCCAGCTCAACCTATACAGGGGTCACTGAAGCTTTCTTT.

DNA for the CDR3: TGTGCCAGCGCCGGGACAGGGCTAGAGACCCAGTACTTC. Translation gives CASAGTGLETQYF. The rearrangement links TRBV6-1 to TRBJ2-5; 9 nucleotides agree with TRBD1. Germline V gives CDR1 MNHNS, CDR2 SASEGT. The CDR3 covers 13 residues. Trimming removed 8 bases from V and 4 bases from J; junction bases left unmatched: 5.

V gene TRBV7-2 combines with J gene TRBJ2-3, with D possibly being TRBD2 (7 bases). This CDR3 spans 14 amino acids. The germline V and J ends were trimmed by 3 bases and 4 bases, with 11 bases remaining between them. Germline assignment: CDR1 SGHTA and CDR2 FQGNSA. The CDR3 loop is CASSLRGGPDTQYF. CDR3 bases: TGTGCCAGCAGCTTGAGGGGGGGCCCAGATACGCAGTATTTT.

This chain connects TRBV7-2 to TRBJ1-4; D gene ambiguous. The germline gives CDR1 SGHTA, CDR2 FQGNSA. Trimming took off 7 bases at V and 8 bases at J, with 11 bases between the two ends. The CDR3 is made up of 12 amino acids. The CDR3 loop reads CASTRSGEKLFF. In nucleotides, the CDR3 is TGTGCCAGCACCCGGTCGGGAGAAAAACTGTTTTTT. The full variable domain, rest sourced from reference TRBV7-2 and TRBJ1-4, is GAGVSQSPSNKVTEKGKDVELRCDPISGHTALYWYRQSLGQGLEFLIYFQGNSAPDKSGLPSDRFSAERTGGSVSTLTIQRTQQEDSAVYLCASTRSGEKLFFGSGTQLSVL.

The V call is TRBV15, the J call TRBJ2-5, with 8 bases aligning to TRBD1. This CDR3 spans 15 amino acids. Germline V gene sequence: CDR1 LNHNV, CDR2 YYDKDF (reference sequence). V lost 0 bases and J lost 5; bases outside the gene matches: 5. The CDR3 bases are TGTGCCACCAGCAGAGATCAGGGGGCCCGGGAGACCCAGTACTTC. Residues: CATSRDQGARETQYF.

The chain carries TRBV15 and TRBJ2-1; a possible D gene is TRBD1 (5 bases). Germline assignment: CDR1 LNHNV and CDR2 YYDKDF (reference sequence). V lost 1 base to trimming and J lost 10 bases, with 8 bases between them. This CDR3 comprises 12 residues. The DNA of the CDR3 is TGTGCCACCAGCAGAGGGACAAGGGAGCAGTTCTTC. Protein sequence: CATSRGTREQFF. The full variable domain, in which reference TRBV15 and TRBJ2-1 provide the parts outside the CDR3, is DAMVIQNPRYQVTQFGKPVTLSCSQTLNHNVMYWYQQKSSQAPKLLFHYYDKDFNNEADTPDNFQSRRPNTSFCFLDIRSPGLGDTAMYLCATSRGTREQFFGPGTRLTVL.

This rearrangement joins TRBV5-1 to TRBJ1-2; D perhaps matches TRBD1 (6 bases). The germline V gene has CDR1 SGHRS and CDR2 YFSETQ. The CDR3 loop spans 15 amino acids. The V gene lost 4 bases and the J gene lost 6 bases, with 19 bases spanning the gap. The CDR3 reads CASSQRTEEFDGYTF. The DNA for the CDR3 is TGCGCCAGCAGCCAAAGGACAGAGGAGTTCGATGGCTACACCTTC.

V gene TRBV29-1 combines with J gene TRBJ2-2, with 13 bases lining up with TRBD2. Germline lookup yields CDR1 SQVTM and CDR2 ANQGSEA. Unmatched junction bases numbered 5, after V lost 5 bases and J lost 5 bases. The CDR3 runs 15 residues. The CDR3 bases are TGCAGCGTTACTCGGACTAGCGGGAGTACCGGGGAGCTGTTTTTT. Translated, it gives CSVTRTSGSTGELFF.

The DNA for the CDR3 is TGTGCCAGCAGCCTAAGAGGGAGCTATGGCTACACCTTC. It specifies CASSLRGSYGYTF. The chain employs TRBV14 and TRBJ1-2; D ambiguous. Trimming removed 4 bases from V and 4 bases from J, with 10 bases in between. Per the germline V gene, CDR1 is SGHDN and CDR2 is FVKESK. The CDR3 has 13 amino acids.

The J gene is TRBJ2-7, the V gene TRBV5-1; D is uncertain. V lost 0 bases and J 7 bases, leaving 11 bases between the germline ends. The CDR3 is 13 residues long. From germline, CDR1 is SGHRS and CDR2 YFSETQ. Here the CDR3 DNA reads TGCGCCAGCAGCTTGGCTATCGGGTGGGAGCAGTACTTC. This sequence encodes CASSLAIGWEQYF.